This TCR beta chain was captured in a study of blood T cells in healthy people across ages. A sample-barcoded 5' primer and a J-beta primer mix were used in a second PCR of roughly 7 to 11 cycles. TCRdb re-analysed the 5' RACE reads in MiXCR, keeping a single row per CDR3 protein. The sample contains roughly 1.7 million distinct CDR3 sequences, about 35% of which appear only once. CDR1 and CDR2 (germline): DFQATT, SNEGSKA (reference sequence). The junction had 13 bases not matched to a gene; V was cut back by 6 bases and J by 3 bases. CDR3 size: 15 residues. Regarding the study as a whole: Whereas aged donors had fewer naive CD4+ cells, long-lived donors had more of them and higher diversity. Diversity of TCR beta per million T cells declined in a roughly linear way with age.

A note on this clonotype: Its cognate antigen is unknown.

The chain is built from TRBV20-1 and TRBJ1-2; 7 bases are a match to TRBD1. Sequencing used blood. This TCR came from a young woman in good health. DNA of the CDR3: TGCAGTGCCTACCGCCCGACAGGGTCCGACTATGGCTACACCTTC. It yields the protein CSAYRPTGSDYGYTF.